The 24 T cell receptor beta chains in this list originate from one sample, sequenced in a study of cytomegalovirus exposure and HLA in healthy donors. Repertoires were generated with immunoSEQ multiplex PCR, while TCRdb's copy carries only in-frame clones and drops some. The data contain roughly 130,000 clones, approximately 92% of them singletons. What was sequenced was PBMCs. These receptors were taken from a woman between 18 and 29 years old in good health and CMV-seropositive.

The CDR3 DNA follows: TGCGCCAGCAGTTCCCAGGACTCCAATCAGCCCCAGCATTTT. This translates into CASSSQDSNQPQHF. V usage is TRBV4-1 and J usage is TRBJ1-5; D not resolved. V lost 6 bases and J 3 bases, leaving 12 bases between the germline ends. From germline, CDR1 is MGHRA and CDR2 YSYEKL. The CDR3 runs 14 residues.

Written as DNA, the CDR3 is TGCAGCGCCCGCCTCCGGGATGGCGGCACTGAAGCTTTCTTT. This translates into CSARLRDGGTEAFF. The V gene is TRBV29-1, the J gene TRBJ1-1, with no clear D. The V and J ends lost 7 bases and 4 bases respectively, with 19 bases between them. Germline-derived CDR1 and CDR2 are SQVTM and ANQGSEA. The CDR3 spans 14 residues.

The genes are TRBV9 and TRBJ1-2, with TRBD1 identical over 10 bases. V gave up 5 bases and J gave up 8 bases; unmatched junction bases: 9. Germline V gives CDR1 SGDLS, CDR2 YYNGEE. The CDR3 is made up of 14 amino acids. The CDR3 loop reads CASSLRGQGYGYTF. In DNA, the CDR3 is TGTGCCAGCAGTCTAAGGGGACAGGGGTACGGCTACACCTTC.

Here the CDR3 DNA reads TGCAGCGTTGAATTGCGACTAGTCGGCAAAAACATTCAGTACTTC. Translating gives CSVELRLVGKNIQYF. The J gene is TRBJ2-4, the V gene TRBV29-1; TRBD2 is a possible D gene (6 bases). V lost 2 bases and J 3 bases, leaving 14 bases between the germline ends. This CDR3 is 15 amino acids long. Germline CDR1 is SQVTM and CDR2 is ANQGSEA.

The chain couples TRBV7-3 to TRBJ2-2; D possibly corresponds to TRBD2 (6 bases). V shed 1 base and J shed 0 bases, with 12 bases lying between them. The CDR3 extends over 17 amino acids. Germline V lookup: CDR1 SGHTA, CDR2 FQGTGA. CDR3 nucleotide sequence: TGTGCCAGCAGCTTAAACCCCGGGGGAACGAACACCGGGGAGCTGTTTTTT. Encoded protein: CASSLNPGGTNTGELFF.

The rearrangement uses TRBV28 and TRBJ2-7, with D possibly TRBD1 on 6 matching bases. CDR1 is MDHEN, CDR2 SYDVKM, per germline. The CDR3 is made up of 14 amino acids. Trimming left V 7 bases short and J 5 bases short, with 18 bases between. CDR3 residues: CASIPQGRKDEQYF. In nucleotides, the CDR3 is TGTGCCAGCATCCCACAGGGAAGAAAGGACGAGCAGTACTTC.

The gene calls are TRBV4-3 and TRBJ1-5, with a tentative D call TRBD1 (6 bases). Germline CDR1 reads LGHNA; CDR2 reads YSLEER. Trimming took off 0 bases at V and 9 bases at J, with 12 bases between the two ends. The CDR3 runs 14 residues. The CDR3 reads CASSQEQGRGPQHF. Here the CDR3 DNA reads TGCGCCAGCAGCCAAGAACAGGGAAGGGGGCCCCAGCATTTT.

CDR3 in amino acids: CASSVELRGTQYF. As DNA, the CDR3 is TGTGCCAGCAGCGTAGAATTACGAGGGACCCAGTACTTC. The chain has TRBV9 and TRBJ2-5; D uncertain. Germline V gene lookup returns CDR1 SGDLS and CDR2 YYNGEE. CDR3 length: 13 amino acids. V was clipped by 0 bases and J by 7 bases, with 10 bases between them.

The sample holds one count of this clone. The gene calls are TRBV2 and TRBJ2-1; 11 positions match TRBD2. The CDR3 is 15 amino acids. V trimming: 6 bases; J trimming: 7 bases; junction bases outside the gene matches: 8. Looked up from germline, CDR1 is SNHLY and CDR2 is FYNNEI. CDR3 loop: CASSLGTSGGNEQFF. CDR3 sequence (DNA): TGTGCCAGCAGCCTAGGAACTAGCGGGGGAAATGAGCAGTTCTTC.

This chain connects TRBV7-9 to TRBJ2-7; 7 bases map to TRBD2. Per germline, CDR1 SEHNR and CDR2 FQNEAQ (reference sequence). The CDR3 covers 16 residues. V gave up 5 bases and J gave up 0 bases; unmatched junction bases: 10. In nucleotides, the CDR3 is TGTGCCAGCAGCCCCCGGGGGTGGGGGGGCTCCTACGAGCAGTACTTC. Its protein product is CASSPRGWGGSYEQYF.

The chain is built from TRBV28 and TRBJ2-1; TRBD2 matches 11 bases. CDR3 length: 14 residues. With 6 bases clipped from V and 4 bases from J, the junction kept 2 bases outside the gene matches. The germline gives CDR1 MDHEN, CDR2 SYDVKM. This CDR3 reads CASRGLADYNEQFF. DNA of the CDR3: TGTGCCAGCAGGGGACTAGCGGATTACAATGAGCAGTTCTTC. The variable domain in full, completed from reference TRBV28 and TRBJ2-1, reads DVKVTQSSRYLVKRTGEKVFLECVQDMDHENMFWYRQDPGLGLRLIYFSYDVKMKEKGDIPEGYSVSREKKERFSLILESASTNQTSMYLCASRGLADYNEQFFGPGTRLTVL.

The chain employs TRBV6-4 and TRBJ2-3; D remains ambiguous. Trimming removed 4 bases from V and 1 base from J, with 6 bases in between. The germline V gene encodes CDR1 MRHNA and CDR2 SNTAGT. The CDR3 is made up of 13 amino acids. CDR3 DNA: TGTGCCAGCAGTGTAGAGCGCACAGATACGCAGTATTTT. Its translation: CASSVERTDTQYF.

Regarding this clone: The same CDR3 can be traced to other DNA sequences in this sample. The chain is built from TRBV5-1 and TRBJ2-3, with a weak D call TRBD2 (6 bases). V was pared by 0 bases and J by 9 bases, with 14 bases between. Germline values: CDR1 SGHRS, CDR2 YFSETQ. There are 14 residues in the CDR3. The CDR3 here is CASSLAGTGDTQYF. Written as DNA, the CDR3 is TGCGCCAGCAGCTTGGCCGGGACTGGGGACACGCAGTATTTT.

The chain couples TRBV2 to TRBJ1-4; possibly TRBD1 for D (6 bases). Trimming took 4 bases from V and 2 from J, leaving 11 bases between them. Germline CDR1 and CDR2: SNHLY and FYNNEI. The length of the CDR3 is 15 residues. CDR3 region: CASSVYTGTNEKLFF. CDR3 bases: TGTGCCAGCAGTGTTTATACAGGGACTAATGAAAAACTGTTTTTT.

The V and J genes are TRBV12-5 and TRBJ2-3, with 10 bases identical to TRBD2. The V gene's germline CDR1 is LGHNT and CDR2 FRNRAP. V lost 5 bases, J lost 5 bases, and 13 bases stayed unmatched. The CDR3 consists of 17 residues. CDR3 loop: CASGPHPAGGRGDTQYF. The DNA of the CDR3 is TGTGCTAGTGGTCCCCACCCAGCGGGGGGGCGAGGAGATACGCAGTATTTT.

Concerning this clone itself: This sample includes further DNA sequences coding for the same CDR3. The chain recombines TRBV30 with TRBJ1-2, with TRBD1 matching 7 bases. Germline lookup yields CDR1 GTSNPN and CDR2 SVGIG (reference sequence). The CDR3 has 13 amino acids. V lost 3 bases to trimming and J lost 4 bases; unmatched junction nucleotides: 5. This chain's CDR3 is CAWSPPGGYGYTF. The CDR3, as DNA: TGTGCCTGGAGCCCCCCAGGGGGCTATGGCTACACCTTC. Supplemented by reference TRBV30 and TRBJ1-2, the full variable domain reads SQTIHQWPATLVQPVGSPLSLECTVEGTSNPNLYWYRQAAGRGLQLLFYSVGIGQISSEVPQNLSASRPQDRQFILSSKKLLLSDSGFYLCAWSPPGGYGYTFGSGTRLTVV.

This clone was seen a single time. The chain links TRBV4-1 to TRBJ2-7, with 7 bases lining up with TRBD2. The germline CDR1 and CDR2 sequences are MGHRA and YSYEKL. J lost 7 bases, V lost 1 base, and 10 bases had no gene match. This CDR3 spans 15 amino acids. The CDR3 coding sequence is TGCGCCAGCAGCCAAGTTGGGGTGGGGAGGGAAGAGCAGTACTTC. Encoded protein: CASSQVGVGREEQYF.

The V gene is TRBV27, the J gene TRBJ2-1; D remains unclear. This CDR3 comprises 13 residues. Germline V lookup: CDR1 MNHEY, CDR2 SMNVEV (reference sequence). The germline V and J ends were trimmed by 0 bases and 7 bases, with 7 bases remaining between them. In DNA, the CDR3 is TGTGCCAGCAGTTTATCGAGAGATAATGAGCAGTTCTTC. Its translation is CASSLSRDNEQFF.

This clone was counted a single time. The chain links TRBV15 to TRBJ2-1; 7 positions agree with TRBD1. CDR3 length: 16 residues. Germline CDR1 LNHNV, CDR2 YYDKDF (reference sequence). J gave up 0 bases and V 5 bases, and 7 bases lay outside the gene matches. The CDR3 region has the DNA TGTGCCACCAGCGCCAGGACAGGCAGCTCCTACAATGAGCAGTTCTTC. This codes for CATSARTGSSYNEQFF.

CDR3 coding DNA: TGCGCCAGCCCTCGGTTAGCCGGGGGCCAAGAGACCCAGTACTTC. Translating gives CASPRLAGGQETQYF. V is TRBV5-1 and J is TRBJ2-5, with a weak D call TRBD2 (6 bases). The germline V and J ends were trimmed by 7 bases and 1 base, with 17 bases remaining between them. This CDR3 spans 15 amino acids. CDR1 is SGHRS and CDR2 is YFSETQ in the germline V gene.

This chain joins TRBV18 and TRBJ2-7, with TRBD2 matching 8 bases. The CDR3 extends over 14 amino acids. Germline V gene data show CDR1 as KGHSH and CDR2 as LQKENI. V gave up 5 bases and J gave up 5 bases; unmatched junction bases: 8. This chain's CDR3 is CASSFAGGSNEQYF. CDR3 bases: TGTGCCAGCTCATTTGCGGGGGGTTCCAACGAGCAGTACTTC.

The gene calls are TRBV29-1 and TRBJ2-4, with D unresolved. V lost 7 bases to trimming and J lost 3 bases, with 7 bases between them. Per the germline V gene, CDR1 is SQVTM and CDR2 is ANQGSEA. This CDR3 spans 11 amino acids. Here the CDR3 DNA reads TGCAGCGCCCTAAGCAAAAACATTCAGTACTTC. Amino acids: CSALSKNIQYF.

This clone came up once. The rearrangement links TRBV14 to TRBJ1-6; possible D gene TRBD1, 6 bases. The V end lost 1 base, the J end lost 8 bases, and 15 bases lay between the germline ends. Germline CDR1 is SGHDN and CDR2 is FVKESK. This CDR3 contains 16 residues. The DNA for the CDR3 is TGTGCCAGCAGCCAAGGAATATTACACAGGGATTCACCCCTCCACTTT. This sequence encodes CASSQGILHRDSPLHF.

The chain carries TRBV7-2 and TRBJ2-1; a possible D gene is TRBD2 (5 bases). The CDR3 covers 15 residues. Germline values: CDR1 SGHTA, CDR2 FQGNSA. V lost 3 bases and J lost 6, with 15 bases in between. CDR3 protein: CASSFQTHEGNEQFF. CDR3 nucleotide sequence: TGTGCCAGCAGCTTCCAGACCCATGAGGGCAATGAGCAGTTCTTC.